This paragraph reports one T cell receptor (beta chain). Its target is not known. PCR employed 60 Vbeta and 13 Jbeta primers. Sequencing used immunoSEQ multiplex PCR; TCRdb keeps in-frame clones, though not all of them. The table includes tens of thousands of clones, 78% detected once. These data originate in a study of cytomegalovirus exposure and HLA in healthy donors. Study-wide findings and caveats: Reportedly, TCR beta sequences accurately predicted HLA-A and HLA-B alleles in most subjects. In a later analysis, HLA-associated TCR beta chains were more clonally expanded than equally common others. Sequencing had likely introduced a cluster of highly shared sequence variants as an artifact. CMV antigen specificity of a few CMV-associated chains was confirmed in vitro.

V was shortened by 6 bases and J by 7 bases, with 12 bases between the two germline ends. The CDR3 totals 12 residues. Germline CDR1 is SQVTM and CDR2 is ANQGSEA. The chain couples TRBV29-1 to TRBJ1-4, with D possibly being TRBD1 (5 bases). The clonotype originates from a man between 18 and 35 years old in good health and CMV-seropositive. Specimen: PBMCs. CDR3 in DNA: TGCAGCGTGACCGGGGGGGGTGAAAAACTGTTTTTT. It translates to CSVTGGGEKLFF.